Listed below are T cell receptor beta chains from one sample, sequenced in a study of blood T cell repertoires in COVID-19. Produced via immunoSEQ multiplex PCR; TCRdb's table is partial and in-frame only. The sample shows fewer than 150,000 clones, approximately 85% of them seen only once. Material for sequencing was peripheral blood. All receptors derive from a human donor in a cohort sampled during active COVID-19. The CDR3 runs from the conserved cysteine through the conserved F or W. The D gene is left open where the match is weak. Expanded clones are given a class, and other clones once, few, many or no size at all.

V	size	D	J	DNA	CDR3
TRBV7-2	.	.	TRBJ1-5	TGTGCCAGCAGCTTAGCAGGGGTGGGCAATCAGCCCCAGCATTTT	CASSLAGVGNQPQHF
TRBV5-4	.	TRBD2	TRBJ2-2	TGTGCCAGCAGCCAGGCGGGACTAGCACACACCGGGGAGCTGTTTTTT	CASSQAGLAHTGELFF
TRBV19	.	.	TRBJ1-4	TGTGCCAGTCGCACCGGACAGATAATGAAGCCCACGGGTTTTTTT	CASRTGQIMKPTGFF
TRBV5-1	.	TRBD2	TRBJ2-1	TGCGCCAGCAGCTTGGGACTAGCGGGAGCCAAATACAATGAGCAGTTCTTC	CASSLGLAGAKYNEQFF
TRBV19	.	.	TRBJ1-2	TGTGCCAGTAGCCCTCTACTCGGACAGACCTATGGCTACACCTTC	CASSPLLGQTYGYTF
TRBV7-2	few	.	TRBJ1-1	TGTGCCAGCAACTTATTCCAGGGCGCTGAAGCTTTCTTT	CASNLFQGAEAFF
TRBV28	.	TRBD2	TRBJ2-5	TGTGCCAGCAGTCCCGGGACTACCCTAGAGACCCAGTACTTC	CASSPGTTLETQYF
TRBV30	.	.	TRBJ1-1	TGTGCCTGGAGAAAGGGGATGAACACTGAAGCTTTCTTT	CAWRKGMNTEAFF
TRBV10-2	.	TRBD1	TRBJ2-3	TGCGCCAGCAGTGGGACAGGGGGCGACCGGGGGACGCAGTATTTT	CASSGTGGDRGTQYF
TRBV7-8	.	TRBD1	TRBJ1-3	TGTGCCAGCAGCTTAGAGGACAGGGTTGGAAACACCATATATTTT	CASSLEDRVGNTIYF
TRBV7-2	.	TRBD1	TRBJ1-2	TGTGCCAGCAGCCTTGGGACAGGGAGGTCGGGTGGCTACACCTTC	CASSLGTGRSGGYTF
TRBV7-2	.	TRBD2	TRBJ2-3	TGTGCCAGCAGCTCTTATAGCGGGAGGGCCTCGGGGGGGCAGTATTTT	CASSSYSGRASGGQYF
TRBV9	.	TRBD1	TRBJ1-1	TGTGCCAGCACGGGACAGGGGATCGTCGCTTTCTTT	CASTGQGIVAFF
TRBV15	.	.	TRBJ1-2	TGTGCCACCAGCAGAGAGACAACAGCTAACTATGGCTACACCTTC	CATSRETTANYGYTF
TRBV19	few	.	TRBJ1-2	TGTGCCACAGAATACAAGACTAACTATGGCTACACCTTC	CATEYKTNYGYTF
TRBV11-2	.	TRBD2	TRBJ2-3	TGTGCCAGCAGCTTAGGACTAGCGGTCACAGATACGCAGTATTTT	CASSLGLAVTDTQYF
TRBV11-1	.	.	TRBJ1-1	TGTGCCAGCACCAACTTAAGCCATAACACTGAAGCTTTCTTT	CASTNLSHNTEAFF
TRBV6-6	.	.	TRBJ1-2	TGTGCCAGCAGTTACGGAGAAGATGGCTACACCTTC	CASSYGEDGYTF
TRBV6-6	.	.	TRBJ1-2	TGTGCCAGTGCACCCCCCGGCAGGTACTATGGCTACACCTTC	CASAPPGRYYGYTF
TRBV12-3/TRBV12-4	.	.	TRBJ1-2	TGTGCCAGCAGTTCACGGACTTCCTATGGCTACACCTTC	CASSSRTSYGYTF
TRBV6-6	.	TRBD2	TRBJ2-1	TGTGCCAGCAGTCTACACGGCGAGCCTAGCGGTTTAGGAAATGAGCAGTTCTTC	CASSLHGEPSGLGNEQFF
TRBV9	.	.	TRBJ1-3	TGTGCCAGCAGCGTAGACTCCAGGGGCGTGACTGGAAACACCATATATTTT	CASSVDSRGVTGNTIYF
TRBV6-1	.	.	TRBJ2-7	TGTGCCAGCAGTGAATGGGTCCGACTTCTTTACGAGCAGTACTTC	CASSEWVRLLYEQYF
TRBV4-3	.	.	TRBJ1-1	TGCGCCAGCAGCCACAAGAAATCCGGGGTCGCTTTCTTT	CASSHKKSGVAFF
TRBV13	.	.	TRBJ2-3	TGTGCCAGCAGCTCCCGAGGGAGTGATACGCAGTATTTT	CASSSRGSDTQYF
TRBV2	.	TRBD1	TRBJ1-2	TGTGCCAGTGGGACAGGGATACAAAATGGCTACACCTTC	CASGTGIQNGYTF
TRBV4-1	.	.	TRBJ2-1	TGCGCCAGCAGCGCTCTGACTCGAACGTCGTCCTACAATGAGCAGTTCTTC	CASSALTRTSSYNEQFF
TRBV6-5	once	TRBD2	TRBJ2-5	TGTGCCAGCAGTTACGGAGCGGGGGGGCGCAAGACCCAGTACTTC	CASSYGAGGRKTQYF
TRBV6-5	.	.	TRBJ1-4	TGTGCCAGCAGTTACGTCAGGGCCGGCAAGGAAAAACTGTTTTTT	CASSYVRAGKEKLFF
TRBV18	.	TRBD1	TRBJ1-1	TGTGCCAGCTCAGTCACAGGGGGGATAATGAACACTGAAGCTTTCTTT	CASSVTGGIMNTEAFF
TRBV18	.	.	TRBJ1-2	TGTGCCAGCTCACCAGAGGCTAAAGGGGCCGGCTATGGCTACACCTTC	CASSPEAKGAGYGYTF
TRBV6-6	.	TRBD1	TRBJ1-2	TGTGCCAGCAGTTTCACGGGGGACAGGGGAAGCGGCTACACCTTC	CASSFTGDRGSGYTF
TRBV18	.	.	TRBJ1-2	TGTGCCAGCTCACCGAATACGGCTAACTATGGCTACACCTTC	CASSPNTANYGYTF
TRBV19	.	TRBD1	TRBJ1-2	TGTGCCAGTAGTTCCGACAGGGGAAAGAATGGCTACACCTTC	CASSSDRGKNGYTF
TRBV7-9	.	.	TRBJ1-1	TGTGCCAGCAGCTTGATCGGGTTGACTGAAGCTTTCTTT	CASSLIGLTEAFF
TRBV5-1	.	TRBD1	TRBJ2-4	TGCGCCAGCAGTTTTACACAGGGGGCAAACATTCAGTACTTC	CASSFTQGANIQYF
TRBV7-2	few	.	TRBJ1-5	TGTGCCAGCAGCCACGAGGTTGGGTTTAGCAATCAGCCCCAGCATTTT	CASSHEVGFSNQPQHF
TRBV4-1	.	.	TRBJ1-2	TGCGCCACCCACCCCTGGGGAGCTACTTCTAACTATGGCTACACCTTC	CATHPWGATSNYGYTF
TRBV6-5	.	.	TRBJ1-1	TGTGCCAGCAGACCGGGCGGGAGGAACACTGAAGCTTTCTTT	CASRPGGRNTEAFF
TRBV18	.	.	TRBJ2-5	TGTGCCAGCTCACCGTTCGAGCAGGGCCCCCAGTACTTC	CASSPFEQGPQYF
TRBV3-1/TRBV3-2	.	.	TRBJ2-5	TGTGCCAGCGGCCCCAGGGGACAAGAGACCCAGTACTTC	CASGPRGQETQYF
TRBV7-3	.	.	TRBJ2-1	TGTGCCAGCAGCCGAACTAACACCCTTCCCGGTGAGCAGTTCTTC	CASSRTNTLPGEQFF
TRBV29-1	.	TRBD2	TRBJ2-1	TGCAGCGTTCCTCTTAGCGGGAGTACCTACAATGAGCAGTTCTTC	CSVPLSGSTYNEQFF
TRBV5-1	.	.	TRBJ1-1	TGCGCCAGCAGCAGGGGGTCAGAAATGAACACTGAAGCTTTCTTT	CASSRGSEMNTEAFF
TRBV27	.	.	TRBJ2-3	TGTGCCAGCAGGAGACAGGGCACAGATACGCAGTATTTT	CASRRQGTDTQYF
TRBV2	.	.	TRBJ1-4	TGTGCCAGCACCCTAGACAGGAAGAATGAAAAACTGTTTTTT	CASTLDRKNEKLFF
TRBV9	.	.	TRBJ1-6	TGTGCCAGCAGCGGCCTTAGCGCCGATAATTCACCCCTCCACTTT	CASSGLSADNSPLHF
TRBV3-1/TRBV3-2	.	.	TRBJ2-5	TGTGCCAGCAGCCAAGGACAGCTACAAGAGACCCAGTACTTC	CASSQGQLQETQYF
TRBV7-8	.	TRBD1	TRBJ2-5	TGTGCCAGCAGCCCCCTGACAGGGCTCCAAGAGACCCAGTACTTC	CASSPLTGLQETQYF
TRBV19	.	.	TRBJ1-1	TGTGCCACCCGGGCGGGGGTGGTGAACACTGAAGCTTTCTTT	CATRAGVVNTEAFF
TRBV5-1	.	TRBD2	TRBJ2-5	TGCGCCAGCGGTCGGGGCGGAGCGGGGGCGGAAGAGACCCAGTACTTC	CASGRGGAGAEETQYF
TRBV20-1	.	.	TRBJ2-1	TGCAGTGCTAGTAGTTATGGCAGATACAATGAGCAGTTCTTC	CSASSYGRYNEQFF
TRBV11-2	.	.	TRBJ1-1	TGTGCCAGCAGCTTCCTTTTTACAGGGTGGGTCACTGAAGCTTTCTTT	CASSFLFTGWVTEAFF